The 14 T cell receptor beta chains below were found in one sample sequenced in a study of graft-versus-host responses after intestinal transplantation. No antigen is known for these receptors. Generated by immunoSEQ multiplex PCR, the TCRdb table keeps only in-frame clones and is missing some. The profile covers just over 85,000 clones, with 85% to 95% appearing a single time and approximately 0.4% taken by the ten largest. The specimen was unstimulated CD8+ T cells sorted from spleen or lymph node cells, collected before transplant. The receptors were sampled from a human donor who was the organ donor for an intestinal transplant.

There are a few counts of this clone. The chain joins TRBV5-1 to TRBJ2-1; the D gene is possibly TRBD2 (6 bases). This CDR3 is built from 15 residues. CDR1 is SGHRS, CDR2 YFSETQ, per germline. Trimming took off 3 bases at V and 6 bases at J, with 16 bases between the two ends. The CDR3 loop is CASSSFRDSSNEQFF. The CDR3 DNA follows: TGCGCCAGCAGCTCCTTCCGGGACTCTTCCAATGAGCAGTTCTTC.

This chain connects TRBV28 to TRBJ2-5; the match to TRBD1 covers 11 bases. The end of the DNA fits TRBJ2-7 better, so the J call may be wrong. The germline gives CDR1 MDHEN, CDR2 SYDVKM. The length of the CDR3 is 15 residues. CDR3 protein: CASSPGTGGTYEQYF. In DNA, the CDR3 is TGTGCCAGCAGCCCCGGGACAGGGGGAACCTACGAGCAGTACTTC.

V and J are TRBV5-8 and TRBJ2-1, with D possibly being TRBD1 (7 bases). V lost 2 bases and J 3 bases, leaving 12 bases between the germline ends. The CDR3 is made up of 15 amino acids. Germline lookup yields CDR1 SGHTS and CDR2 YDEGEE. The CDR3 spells CASSFAGQYYNEQFF. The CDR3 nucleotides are TGTGCCAGCAGCTTTGCGGGACAGTACTACAATGAGCAGTTCTTC.

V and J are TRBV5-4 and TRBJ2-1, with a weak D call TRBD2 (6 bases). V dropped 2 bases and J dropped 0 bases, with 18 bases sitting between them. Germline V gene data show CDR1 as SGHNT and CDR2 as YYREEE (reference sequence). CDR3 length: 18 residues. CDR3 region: CASSFERGRGSSYNEQFF. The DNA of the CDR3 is TGTGCCAGCAGCTTTGAGAGGGGACGGGGGAGCTCCTACAATGAGCAGTTCTTC.

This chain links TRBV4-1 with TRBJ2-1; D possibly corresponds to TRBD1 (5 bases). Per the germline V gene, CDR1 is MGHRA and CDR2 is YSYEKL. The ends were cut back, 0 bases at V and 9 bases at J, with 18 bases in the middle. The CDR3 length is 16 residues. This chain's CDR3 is CASSQEGRRGHGEQFF. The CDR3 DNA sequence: TGCGCCAGCAGCCAAGAAGGTAGAAGGGGTCATGGTGAGCAGTTCTTC.

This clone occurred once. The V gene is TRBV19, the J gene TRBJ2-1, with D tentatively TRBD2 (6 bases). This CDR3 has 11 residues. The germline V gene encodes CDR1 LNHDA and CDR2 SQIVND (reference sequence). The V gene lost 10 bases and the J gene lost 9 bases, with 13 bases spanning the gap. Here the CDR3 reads CATIQGGEQFF. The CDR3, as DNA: TGTGCCACTATCCAGGGAGGTGAGCAGTTCTTC.

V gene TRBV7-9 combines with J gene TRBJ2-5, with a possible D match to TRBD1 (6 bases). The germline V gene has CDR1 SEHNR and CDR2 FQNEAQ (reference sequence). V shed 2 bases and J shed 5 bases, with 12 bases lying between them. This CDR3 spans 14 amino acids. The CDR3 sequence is CASSLLGARETQYF. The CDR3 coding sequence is TGTGCCAGCAGCTTATTGGGGGCCAGGGAGACCCAGTACTTC.

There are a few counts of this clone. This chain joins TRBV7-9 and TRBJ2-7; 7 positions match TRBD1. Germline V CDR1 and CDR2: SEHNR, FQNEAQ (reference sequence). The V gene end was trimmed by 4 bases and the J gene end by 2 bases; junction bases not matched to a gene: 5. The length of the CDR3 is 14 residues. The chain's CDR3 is CASSSTGLTYEQYF. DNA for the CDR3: TGTGCCAGCAGCTCGACAGGGCTGACCTACGAGCAGTACTTC.

The CDR3 region has the DNA TGTGCCAGCAGCCAAGGCCAGGGGGCCGAGCAGTACTTC. Residues: CASSQGQGAEQYF. J is TRBJ2-7 and V is TRBV14; 8 nucleotides align to TRBD1. The CDR3 covers 13 residues. Germline-derived CDR1 and CDR2 are SGHDN and FVKESK. Unmatched junction bases numbered 2, after V lost 1 base and J lost 6 bases. Based on the CDR3 plus reference TRBV14 and TRBJ2-7, the full variable domain is EAGVTQFPSHSVIEKGQTVTLRCDPISGHDNLYWYRRVMGKEIKFLLHFVKESKQDESGMPNNRFLAERTGGTYSTLKVQPAELEDSGVYFCASSQGQGAEQYFGPGTRLTVT.

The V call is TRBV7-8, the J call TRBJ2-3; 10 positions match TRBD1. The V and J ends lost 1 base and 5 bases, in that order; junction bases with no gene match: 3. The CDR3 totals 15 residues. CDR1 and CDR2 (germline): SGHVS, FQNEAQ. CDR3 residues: CASSLEDRGGDTQYF. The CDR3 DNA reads TGTGCCAGCAGCTTAGAGGACAGGGGGGGAGATACGCAGTATTTT.

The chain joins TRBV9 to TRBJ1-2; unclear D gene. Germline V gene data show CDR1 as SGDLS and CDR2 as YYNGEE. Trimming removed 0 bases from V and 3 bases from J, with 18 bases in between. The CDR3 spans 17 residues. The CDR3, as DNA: TGTGCCAGCAGCGTAGCCCCCGGGAACCAAGGAGACTATGGCTACACCTTC. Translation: CASSVAPGNQGDYGYTF.

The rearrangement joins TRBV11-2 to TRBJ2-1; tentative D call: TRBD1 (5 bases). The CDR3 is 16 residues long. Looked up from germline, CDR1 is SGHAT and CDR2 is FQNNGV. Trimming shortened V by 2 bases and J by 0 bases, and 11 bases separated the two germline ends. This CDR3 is CASSLMDDSSYNEQFF. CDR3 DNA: TGTGCCAGCAGCTTAATGGACGACAGCTCCTACAATGAGCAGTTCTTC.

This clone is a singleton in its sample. The DNA of the CDR3 is TGCGCCAGCAGCCAGAAGACTAGCGGGGCACCTACAGATACGCAGTATTTT. It specifies CASSQKTSGAPTDTQYF. The chain combines TRBV4-1 with TRBJ2-3; 11 bases line up with TRBD2. The CDR3 loop spans 17 amino acids. Trimming took 3 bases from V and 3 from J; bases not matched to a gene: 8. The germline gives CDR1 MGHRA, CDR2 YSYEKL.

This CDR3 is CASSLGQGRSYTF. The CDR3 DNA is TGTGCCAGCAGCTTGGGACAGGGAAGAAGCTACACCTTC. The chain employs TRBV7-9 and TRBJ1-2; TRBD1 aligns across 9 bases. Trimming at V came to 3 bases and at J to 9 bases, leaving 5 bases not matched to a gene. Germline CDR1 reads SEHNR; CDR2 reads FQNEAQ (reference sequence). The CDR3 loop spans 13 amino acids.